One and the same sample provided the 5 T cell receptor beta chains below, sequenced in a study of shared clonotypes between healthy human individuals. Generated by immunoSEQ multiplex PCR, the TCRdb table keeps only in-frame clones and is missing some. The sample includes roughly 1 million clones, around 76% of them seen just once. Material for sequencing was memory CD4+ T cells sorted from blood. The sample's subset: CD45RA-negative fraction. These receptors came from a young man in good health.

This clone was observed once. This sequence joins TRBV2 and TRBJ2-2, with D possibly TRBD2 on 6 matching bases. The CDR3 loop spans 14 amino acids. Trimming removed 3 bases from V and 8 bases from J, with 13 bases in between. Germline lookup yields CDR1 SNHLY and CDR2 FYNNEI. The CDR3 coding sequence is TGTGCCAGCAGTGAGGAGGGTAGGGGAGGGGAGCTGTTTTTT. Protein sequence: CASSEEGRGGELFF.

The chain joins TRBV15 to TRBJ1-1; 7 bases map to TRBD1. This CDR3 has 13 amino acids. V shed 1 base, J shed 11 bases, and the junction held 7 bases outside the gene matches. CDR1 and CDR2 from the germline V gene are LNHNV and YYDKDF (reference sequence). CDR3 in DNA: TGTGCCACCAGCAGAGTTCCAGGGGGTATGGCTTTCTTT. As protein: CATSRVPGGMAFF.

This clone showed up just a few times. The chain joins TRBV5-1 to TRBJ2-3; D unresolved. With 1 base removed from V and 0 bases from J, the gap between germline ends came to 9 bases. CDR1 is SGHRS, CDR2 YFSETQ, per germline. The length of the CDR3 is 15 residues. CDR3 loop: CASSLPMVSTDTQYF. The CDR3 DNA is TGCGCCAGCAGCTTGCCCATGGTCAGCACAGATACGCAGTATTTT.

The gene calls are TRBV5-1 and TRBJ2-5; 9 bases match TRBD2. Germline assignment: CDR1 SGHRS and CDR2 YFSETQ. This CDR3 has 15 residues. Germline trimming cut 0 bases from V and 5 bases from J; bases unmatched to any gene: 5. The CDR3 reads CASSLGQREVETQYF. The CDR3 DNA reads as TGCGCCAGCAGCTTGGGCCAGCGGGAGGTGGAGACCCAGTACTTC. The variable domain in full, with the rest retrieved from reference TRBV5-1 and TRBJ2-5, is KAGVTQTPRYLIKTRGQQVTLSCSPISGHRSVSWYQQTPGQGLQFLFEYFSETQRNKGNFPGRFSGRQFSNSRSEMNVSTLELGDSALYLCASSLGQREVETQYFGPGTRLLVL.

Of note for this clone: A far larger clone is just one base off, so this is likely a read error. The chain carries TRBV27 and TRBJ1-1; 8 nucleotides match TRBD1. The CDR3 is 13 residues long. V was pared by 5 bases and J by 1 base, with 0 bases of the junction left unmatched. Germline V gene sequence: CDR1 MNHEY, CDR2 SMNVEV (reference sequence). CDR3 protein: CASSGQGNTEAFF. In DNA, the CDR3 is TGTGCCAGCAGTGGACAGGGGAACACTGAAGCTTTCTTT.